This T cell receptor (beta chain) was observed in a study of blood T cell repertoires in COVID-19. The V gene lost 7 bases and the J gene lost 4 bases, with 23 bases spanning the gap. This CDR3 contains 16 residues. CDR1 is MGHRA, CDR2 YSYEKL, per germline. In assigning cohorts, the study relied on participant-reported clinical history. Sequencing was performed with immunoSEQ multiplex PCR; in TCRdb, only in-frame clones are kept and a portion is missing. Altogether 220,000 or so clones are present, around 83% being singletons, with the ten largest covering about 7%. The TCR was taken from a woman between 40 and 50 years old who had recovered from COVID-19. The V gene is TRBV4-1, the J gene TRBJ2-7; D may be TRBD1 (5 bases). Sequenced material: PBMCs or T cells enriched from blood (not recorded which). The CDR3 loop reads CASNPWGSPIRYEQYF. CDR3 nucleotide sequence: TGCGCCAGCAACCCCTGGGGCAGCCCGATACGATACGAGCAGTACTTC.